These 15 T cell receptor beta chains were all obtained from the same sample, sequenced in a study of human T cells and chemical hapten exposure. Using its own MiXCR run on the RACE reads, TCRdb lists one record per CDR3 protein. The table lists approximately 160,000 distinct CDR3 sequences, 28% of them singletons, with around 2.3% in the top ten. Stated time point: patch test 3, about 24 weeks after DPC sensitization. Treatment in this sample: therapeutic diphenylcyclopropenone sensitization with weekly scalp DPC. The starting material was whole blood, obtained in connection with sensitization to the hapten diphenylcyclopropenone (DPC). These receptors were taken from a woman younger than 30 with alopecia areata. Some clones in this sample may be carry-over from other donors' samples.

V and J are TRBV7-2 and TRBJ2-1; D ambiguous. This CDR3 is 13 amino acids long. Germline CDR1 SGHTA, CDR2 FQGNSA. V was trimmed by 5 bases and J by 4 bases, leaving 9 bases between them. CDR3 DNA: TGTGCCAGCAGCAGATACAGTTACAATGAGCAGTTCTTC. Its translation: CASSRYSYNEQFF. Combining the CDR3 with reference TRBV7-2 and TRBJ2-1 gives the whole variable domain GAGVSQSPSNKVTEKGKDVELRCDPISGHTALYWYRQSLGQGLEFLIYFQGNSAPDKSGLPSDRFSAERTGGSVSTLTIQRTQQEDSAVYLCASSRYSYNEQFFGPGTRLTVL.

The table lists this clonotype with a few counts. The gene calls are TRBV4-3 and TRBJ2-5, with TRBD2 identical over 7 bases. Germline V gene lookup returns CDR1 LGHNA and CDR2 YSLEER. V gave up 0 bases and J gave up 5 bases; unmatched junction bases: 6. The CDR3 covers 15 residues. The CDR3 loop is CASSQDPGLRETQYF. In nucleotides, the CDR3 is TGCGCCAGCAGCCAAGATCCGGGACTACGGGAGACCCAGTACTTC.

V usage is TRBV12-3 or TRBV12-4 and J usage is TRBJ2-1; D not resolved. The ends were cut back, 7 bases at V and 6 bases at J, with 10 bases in the middle. The CDR3 contains 12 residues. The CDR3 nucleotides are TGTGCCAGCATTGCAGCCTCCAATGAGCAGTTCTTC. This encodes CASIAASNEQFF.

This clonotype was recorded a few times. This chain joins TRBV4-1 and TRBJ2-1, with D possibly being TRBD1 (5 bases). The CDR3 runs to 15 residues. V was trimmed by 6 bases and J by 8 bases, leaving 20 bases between them. Germline V gene data show CDR1 as MGHRA and CDR2 as YSYEKL. The CDR3 loop is CASSQTGNLRDEQFF. CDR3 in DNA: TGCGCCAGCAGTCAAACAGGAAATCTGCGAGATGAGCAGTTCTTC.

In its sample, this clonotype was seen a few times. The chain links TRBV13 to TRBJ2-7; 7 nucleotides align to TRBD2. CDR1 PRHDT and CDR2 FYEKMQ come from the germline V gene (reference sequence). The CDR3 has 18 residues. With 2 bases clipped from V and 2 bases from J, the junction kept 15 bases outside the gene matches. CDR3: CASSLFLRVAGDPYEQYF. In DNA, the CDR3 is TGTGCCAGCAGCTTATTTTTGAGGGTGGCGGGAGACCCCTACGAGCAGTACTTC.

In its sample, this clonotype was seen a few times. The chain has TRBV6-2 or TRBV6-3 and TRBJ2-5, with 8 bases fitting TRBD2. V lost 5 bases and J lost 5; bases outside the gene matches: 7. The CDR3 totals 14 residues. Germline lookup yields CDR1 MNHEY and CDR2 SVGEGT. The CDR3, as DNA: TGTGCCAGCAGTCGGCCAGCGGGAGTTGAGACCCAGTACTTC. The encoded protein is CASSRPAGVETQYF.

The V gene is TRBV27, the J gene TRBJ1-3; no reliable D call. CDR1 and CDR2 from the germline V gene are MNHEY and SMNVEV (reference sequence). The CDR3 loop spans 14 amino acids. Trimming left V 0 bases short and J 0 bases short, with 3 bases between. Written as DNA, the CDR3 is TGTGCCAGCAGTTTATCAGGCTCTGGAAACACCATATATTTT. This sequence encodes CASSLSGSGNTIYF.

For the CDR3, the DNA is TGTGCCAGCAGCGTAATTCCGGGAGTCGCCACAGATACGCAGTATTTT. It codes for CASSVIPGVATDTQYF. V usage is TRBV9 and J usage is TRBJ2-3; a weak D match, TRBD2 (6 bases). Germline V gene data show CDR1 as SGDLS and CDR2 as YYNGEE. The ends were cut back, 1 base at V and 2 bases at J, with 14 bases in the middle. The CDR3 extends over 16 amino acids.

The V call is TRBV9, the J call TRBJ2-7; no clear D gene. V lost 4 bases and J 0 bases, leaving 5 bases between the germline ends. The germline V gene has CDR1 SGDLS and CDR2 YYNGEE. This CDR3 is 12 amino acids long. CDR3: CASSPSSYEQYF. CDR3 coding DNA: TGTGCCAGCAGCCCAAGCTCCTACGAGCAGTACTTC.

In its sample, this clonotype was seen many times. CDR3 sequence (DNA): TGTGCCAGCAGTTTACACGGGACAGGAAGCCAAGAGACCCAGTACTTC. Translating gives CASSLHGTGSQETQYF. The chain is built from TRBV28 and TRBJ2-5; 8 bases fit TRBD1. With V trimmed by 2 bases and J by 1 base, 6 bases remained unmatched. This CDR3 spans 16 amino acids. Germline CDR1 and CDR2: MDHEN and SYDVKM.

The chain uses TRBV20-1 and TRBJ2-7; no definite D call. CDR1 DFQATT and CDR2 SNEGSKA come from the germline V gene (reference sequence). The CDR3 has 13 residues. The ends were cut back, 0 bases at V and 2 bases at J, with 8 bases in the middle. CDR3 DNA sequence: TGCAGTGCTAGAGATCTTGCTGCCTACGAGCAGTACTTC. It codes for CSARDLAAYEQYF.

This clonotype was observed a few times. The chain uses TRBV29-1 and TRBJ2-7, with D possibly being TRBD1 (5 bases). The CDR3 spans 14 residues. CDR1 is SQVTM and CDR2 is ANQGSEA in the germline V gene. The V end lost 7 bases, the J end lost 5 bases, and 21 bases lay between the germline ends. The CDR3 is CSARGTKGPHEQYF. DNA of the CDR3: TGCAGCGCTAGGGGAACGAAGGGTCCTCACGAGCAGTACTTC.

In its sample, this clonotype was seen a few times. CDR3 nucleotides: TGCGCCAGCAGCCACCCGGACGCCTACGAGCAGTACTTC. Translating it yields CASSHPDAYEQYF. This chain connects TRBV4-1 to TRBJ2-7, with no clear D. From germline, CDR1 is MGHRA and CDR2 YSYEKL. The CDR3 covers 13 residues. Trimming took off 3 bases at V and 2 bases at J, with 8 bases between the two ends.

The chain couples TRBV29-1 to TRBJ2-3, with D possibly being TRBD2 (5 bases). Per the germline V gene, CDR1 is SQVTM and CDR2 is ANQGSEA. The ends were cut back, 7 bases at V and 3 bases at J, with 11 bases in the middle. This CDR3 comprises 12 residues. The CDR3 DNA sequence: TGCAGCGGGGCCCCGGGGACAGATACGCAGTATTTT. Translated, it gives CSGAPGTDTQYF.

This clonotype has only one observation. This chain connects TRBV2 to TRBJ1-5, with D maybe TRBD1 (6 bases). The CDR3 runs to 15 residues. Per the germline V gene, CDR1 is SNHLY and CDR2 is FYNNEI. Trimming removed 4 bases from V and 0 bases from J, with 10 bases in between. The CDR3 nucleotides read TGTGCCAGCAGTGGGGGGCAGTCTAGCAATCAGCCCCAGCATTTT. Translated, it gives CASSGGQSSNQPQHF.